A selection of T cell receptor beta chains follows, all from one sample in a study of follicular helper T cells after annual influenza vaccination. The data were produced by immunoSEQ multiplex PCR, yet TCRdb's version contains in-frame clones alone and is incomplete. The table lists around 450 clones, 80% to 90% of them singletons. The material sequenced was CXCR5+ CD38+ circulating T follicular helper cells from blood, taken on the day of influenza vaccination. Receptors originate from an adult who received the influenza vaccine. The CDR3 runs from the conserved cysteine through the conserved F or W. Fields, in order: D gene, V gene, J gene, CDR3 length, clone size, CDR3 protein, CDR3 DNA. A D gene is named only where the DNA matches it firmly. Clone size, where shown, is once, few, many, or a class for clones that have expanded.

d_call: .; v_call: TRBV5-5; j_call: TRBJ2-7; cdr3_length: 16; clone_size: .; cdr3_aa: CASSLDGAPDFYEQYF; cdr3_nt: TGTGCCAGCAGCTTGGACGGGGCCCCCGACTTCTACGAGCAGTACTTC
d_call: .; v_call: TRBV25-1; j_call: TRBJ1-3; cdr3_length: 13; clone_size: .; cdr3_aa: CASVMGGRNTIYF; cdr3_nt: TGTGCCAGCGTCATGGGGGGTCGAAACACCATATATTTT
d_call: .; v_call: TRBV15; j_call: TRBJ2-1; cdr3_length: 12; clone_size: once; cdr3_aa: CATSREAHGQFF; cdr3_nt: TGTGCCACCAGCAGAGAAGCACATGGGCAGTTCTTC
d_call: .; v_call: TRBV28; j_call: TRBJ2-2; cdr3_length: 15; clone_size: .; cdr3_aa: CASHSPGTYTGELFF; cdr3_nt: TGTGCCAGCCACTCTCCCGGGACCTACACCGGGGAGCTGTTTTTT
d_call: .; v_call: TRBV2; j_call: TRBJ2-2; cdr3_length: 17; clone_size: .; cdr3_aa: CASSVVGWRVNTGELFF; cdr3_nt: TGTGCCAGCAGTGTTGTAGGTTGGAGGGTTAACACCGGGGAGCTGTTTTTT
d_call: .; v_call: TRBV30; j_call: TRBJ2-7; cdr3_length: 13; clone_size: .; cdr3_aa: CASETTGTRKQYF; cdr3_nt: TGTGCCTCGGAGACCACAGGTACAAGAAAGCAGTACTTC
d_call: .; v_call: TRBV5-6; j_call: TRBJ2-1; cdr3_length: 16; clone_size: .; cdr3_aa: CASSLYSTRVNNEQFF; cdr3_nt: TGTGCCAGCAGCTTATATTCGACCCGGGTAAACAATGAGCAGTTCTTC
d_call: TRBD1; v_call: TRBV5-5; j_call: TRBJ1-1; cdr3_length: 12; clone_size: once; cdr3_aa: CASSSTQGYAFF; cdr3_nt: TGTGCCAGCAGCAGCACACAGGGGTATGCTTTCTTT
d_call: .; v_call: TRBV7-7; j_call: TRBJ2-5; cdr3_length: 14; clone_size: .; cdr3_aa: CASSFNLGGETQYF; cdr3_nt: TGTGCCAGCAGCTTTAATCTAGGCGGGGAGACCCAGTACTTC
d_call: .; v_call: TRBV28; j_call: TRBJ2-4; cdr3_length: 15; clone_size: .; cdr3_aa: CASSLGGRVKNIQYF; cdr3_nt: TGTGCCAGCAGTTTAGGGGGGCGCGTCAAAAACATTCAGTACTTC
d_call: .; v_call: TRBV7-9; j_call: TRBJ2-1; cdr3_length: 15; clone_size: few; cdr3_aa: CASSPQGGQYNEQFF; cdr3_nt: TGTGCCAGCAGCCCGCAGGGCGGACAGTACAATGAGCAGTTCTTC
d_call: TRBD2; v_call: TRBV14; j_call: TRBJ2-5; cdr3_length: 15; clone_size: once; cdr3_aa: CASSQAGGLRETQYF; cdr3_nt: TGTGCCAGCAGCCAAGCGGGGGGGCTCCGTGAGACCCAGTACTTC
d_call: .; v_call: TRBV21-1; j_call: TRBJ1-2; cdr3_length: 15; clone_size: .; cdr3_aa: CASAAGTSPHYGYTF; cdr3_nt: TGTGCCAGCGCCGCCGGGACCTCACCACACTATGGCTACACCTTC
d_call: TRBD1; v_call: TRBV10-3; j_call: TRBJ1-5; cdr3_length: 14; clone_size: .; cdr3_aa: CAISGQDGNQPQHF; cdr3_nt: TGTGCCATCAGCGGACAGGATGGCAATCAGCCCCAGCATTTT
d_call: .; v_call: TRBV19; j_call: TRBJ1-6; cdr3_length: 14; clone_size: .; cdr3_aa: CASRARDNNSPLHF; cdr3_nt: TGTGCCAGTAGGGCCCGGGACAACAATTCACCCCTCCACTTT
d_call: TRBD1; v_call: TRBV7-2; j_call: TRBJ1-2; cdr3_length: 16; clone_size: .; cdr3_aa: CASSLVPPGGSYGYTF; cdr3_nt: TGTGCCAGCAGCTTAGTACCGCCAGGGGGCTCATATGGCTACACCTTC
d_call: TRBD2; v_call: TRBV7-8; j_call: TRBJ2-5; cdr3_length: 15; clone_size: .; cdr3_aa: CASSAGTSGEETQYF; cdr3_nt: TGTGCCAGCAGCGCCGGGACTAGCGGGGAAGAGACCCAGTACTTC
d_call: .; v_call: TRBV7-2; j_call: TRBJ2-3; cdr3_length: 13; clone_size: .; cdr3_aa: CASSLGGADTQYF; cdr3_nt: TGTGCCAGCAGCTTAGGAGGCGCAGATACGCAGTATTTT
d_call: .; v_call: TRBV6-5; j_call: TRBJ1-5; cdr3_length: 13; clone_size: .; cdr3_aa: CASSSGVGQPQHF; cdr3_nt: TGTGCCAGCAGTTCCGGTGTCGGTCAGCCCCAGCATTTT
d_call: .; v_call: TRBV10-3; j_call: TRBJ1-2; cdr3_length: 13; clone_size: .; cdr3_aa: CAISEPTLGGYTF; cdr3_nt: TGTGCCATCAGTGAGCCAACTTTGGGTGGCTACACCTTC
d_call: .; v_call: TRBV18; j_call: TRBJ2-5; cdr3_length: 16; clone_size: .; cdr3_aa: CASSPPPAKGPGTQYF; cdr3_nt: TGTGCCAGCTCACCACCCCCGGCTAAGGGGCCGGGGACCCAGTACTTC
d_call: TRBD2; v_call: TRBV18; j_call: TRBJ2-3; cdr3_length: 14; clone_size: .; cdr3_aa: CASSPGTSKDTQYF; cdr3_nt: TGTGCCAGCTCACCCGGGACTAGTAAAGATACGCAGTATTTT
d_call: .; v_call: TRBV10-1; j_call: TRBJ2-1; cdr3_length: 14; clone_size: .; cdr3_aa: CASSPRRGGNEQFF; cdr3_nt: TGCGCCAGCAGCCCCAGGAGGGGGGGGAATGAGCAGTTCTTC
d_call: TRBD1; v_call: TRBV7-2; j_call: TRBJ1-2; cdr3_length: 13; clone_size: .; cdr3_aa: CASSSQGDYGYTF; cdr3_nt: TGTGCCAGCAGCTCCCAGGGGGACTATGGCTACACCTTC
d_call: TRBD1; v_call: TRBV10-2; j_call: TRBJ2-5; cdr3_length: 13; clone_size: once; cdr3_aa: CASSVTGVETQYF; cdr3_nt: TGCGCCAGCAGTGTTACAGGGGTAGAGACCCAGTACTTC
d_call: .; v_call: TRBV10-1; j_call: TRBJ2-3; cdr3_length: 18; clone_size: .; cdr3_aa: CASSESKGGGPSTDTQYF; cdr3_nt: TGCGCCAGCAGTGAGTCGAAAGGAGGGGGGCCAAGCACAGATACGCAGTATTTT
d_call: .; v_call: TRBV7-2; j_call: TRBJ1-1; cdr3_length: 13; clone_size: .; cdr3_aa: CASSSGAGTEAFF; cdr3_nt: TGTGCCAGCAGCTCCGGGGCCGGCACTGAAGCTTTCTTT
d_call: TRBD1; v_call: TRBV6-6; j_call: TRBJ1-1; cdr3_length: 13; clone_size: .; cdr3_aa: CASSSGGTGLAFF; cdr3_nt: TGTGCCAGCAGCTCCGGAGGGACAGGGCTAGCTTTCTTT
d_call: TRBD1; v_call: TRBV9; j_call: TRBJ2-5; cdr3_length: 13; clone_size: .; cdr3_aa: CASSRQGQETQYF; cdr3_nt: TGTGCCAGCAGCCGACAGGGGCAAGAGACCCAGTACTTC
d_call: TRBD2; v_call: TRBV29-1; j_call: TRBJ2-5; cdr3_length: 16; clone_size: .; cdr3_aa: CSVEVGGEGYQETQYF; cdr3_nt: TGCAGCGTTGAAGTGGGGGGGGAGGGGTACCAAGAGACCCAGTACTTC
d_call: .; v_call: TRBV7-9; j_call: TRBJ1-1; cdr3_length: 13; clone_size: .; cdr3_aa: CASSPQEGTEAFF; cdr3_nt: TGTGCCAGCAGCCCTCAGGAAGGGACTGAAGCTTTCTTT
d_call: .; v_call: TRBV5-4; j_call: TRBJ1-6; cdr3_length: 15; clone_size: once; cdr3_aa: CASSLASGGNSPLHF; cdr3_nt: TGTGCCAGCAGCTTGGCCTCTGGCGGTAATTCACCCCTCCACTTT
d_call: .; v_call: TRBV15; j_call: TRBJ1-5; cdr3_length: 13; clone_size: .; cdr3_aa: CATSRERDQPQHF; cdr3_nt: TGTGCCACCAGCAGAGAAAGGGATCAGCCCCAGCATTTT
d_call: .; v_call: TRBV7-6; j_call: TRBJ1-1; cdr3_length: 15; clone_size: .; cdr3_aa: CASSLVTGMAAEAFF; cdr3_nt: TGTGCCAGCAGCTTAGTCACAGGGATGGCCGCTGAAGCTTTCTTT
d_call: TRBD1; v_call: TRBV23-1; j_call: TRBJ1-2; cdr3_length: 14; clone_size: few; cdr3_aa: CASRKGTGARGYTF; cdr3_nt: TGCGCCAGCCGGAAGGGGACAGGGGCTCGGGGCTACACCTTC
d_call: .; v_call: TRBV5-5; j_call: TRBJ2-5; cdr3_length: 14; clone_size: .; cdr3_aa: CASSPGQLKETQYF; cdr3_nt: TGTGCCAGCAGCCCGGGGCAGTTAAAAGAGACCCAGTACTTC
d_call: TRBD1; v_call: TRBV2; j_call: TRBJ1-2; cdr3_length: 14; clone_size: .; cdr3_aa: CASSSRGPSDGYTF; cdr3_nt: TGTGCCAGCAGTTCCAGGGGGCCTAGTGATGGCTACACCTTC
d_call: .; v_call: TRBV5-1; j_call: TRBJ2-3; cdr3_length: 15; clone_size: .; cdr3_aa: CASSATGLQGDTQYF; cdr3_nt: TGCGCCAGCAGCGCTACAGGTCTTCAGGGAGATACGCAGTATTTT
d_call: TRBD1; v_call: TRBV30; j_call: TRBJ2-7; cdr3_length: 15; clone_size: few; cdr3_aa: CAWSVQGGTLNEQYF; cdr3_nt: TGTGCCTGGAGTGTACAGGGGGGTACCCTGAACGAGCAGTACTTC
d_call: .; v_call: TRBV11-1; j_call: TRBJ2-7; cdr3_length: 15; clone_size: .; cdr3_aa: CASSLFGTFTYEQYF; cdr3_nt: TGTGCCAGCAGCCTCTTCGGGACATTCACCTACGAGCAGTACTTC
d_call: .; v_call: TRBV19; j_call: TRBJ2-1; cdr3_length: 13; clone_size: .; cdr3_aa: CASSIATYNEQFF; cdr3_nt: TGTGCCAGTAGTATCGCCACTTACAATGAGCAGTTCTTC
d_call: TRBD1; v_call: TRBV5-1; j_call: TRBJ2-1; cdr3_length: 16; clone_size: .; cdr3_aa: CASRQGGSISYNEQFF; cdr3_nt: TGCGCCAGCAGACAGGGGGGCTCCATTTCCTACAATGAGCAGTTCTTC
d_call: .; v_call: TRBV19; j_call: TRBJ1-5; cdr3_length: 12; clone_size: .; cdr3_aa: CASQRVGQPQHF; cdr3_nt: TGTGCCAGTCAAAGGGTAGGGCAGCCCCAGCATTTT
d_call: TRBD2; v_call: TRBV7-8; j_call: TRBJ2-5; cdr3_length: 16; clone_size: .; cdr3_aa: CASSFQPGLASGTQYF; cdr3_nt: TGTGCCAGCAGCTTCCAGCCGGGACTAGCGTCCGGGACCCAGTACTTC
d_call: .; v_call: TRBV6-1; j_call: TRBJ1-2; cdr3_length: 12; clone_size: .; cdr3_aa: CASSVFNYGYTF; cdr3_nt: TGTGCCAGCAGTGTATTTAACTATGGCTACACCTTC
d_call: TRBD2; v_call: TRBV7-2; j_call: TRBJ2-3; cdr3_length: 15; clone_size: .; cdr3_aa: CASSLKQLGGDTQYF; cdr3_nt: TGTGCCAGCAGCTTAAAACAGCTGGGGGGGGATACGCAGTATTTT
d_call: .; v_call: TRBV7-2; j_call: TRBJ2-1; cdr3_length: 16; clone_size: .; cdr3_aa: CASSLVWGSGSNEQFF; cdr3_nt: TGTGCCAGCAGCTTAGTTTGGGGGTCGGGGTCCAATGAGCAGTTCTTC
d_call: .; v_call: TRBV30; j_call: TRBJ1-5; cdr3_length: 13; clone_size: few; cdr3_aa: CAWSGRWDQPQHF; cdr3_nt: TGTGCCTGGAGTGGGAGGTGGGATCAGCCCCAGCATTTT
d_call: .; v_call: TRBV5-6; j_call: TRBJ1-1; cdr3_length: 15; clone_size: .; cdr3_aa: CASSLVTLGGGEAFF; cdr3_nt: TGTGCCAGCAGCTTGGTTACTCTCGGGGGAGGGGAAGCTTTCTTT
d_call: .; v_call: TRBV2; j_call: TRBJ2-1; cdr3_length: 11; clone_size: once; cdr3_aa: CASSEADEQFF; cdr3_nt: TGTGCCAGCAGTGAGGCCGATGAGCAGTTCTTC
d_call: .; v_call: TRBV7-2; j_call: TRBJ1-2; cdr3_length: 15; clone_size: .; cdr3_aa: CASSSEASGRLGYTF; cdr3_nt: TGTGCCAGCAGCTCCGAGGCGTCGGGGCGGCTCGGCTACACCTTC